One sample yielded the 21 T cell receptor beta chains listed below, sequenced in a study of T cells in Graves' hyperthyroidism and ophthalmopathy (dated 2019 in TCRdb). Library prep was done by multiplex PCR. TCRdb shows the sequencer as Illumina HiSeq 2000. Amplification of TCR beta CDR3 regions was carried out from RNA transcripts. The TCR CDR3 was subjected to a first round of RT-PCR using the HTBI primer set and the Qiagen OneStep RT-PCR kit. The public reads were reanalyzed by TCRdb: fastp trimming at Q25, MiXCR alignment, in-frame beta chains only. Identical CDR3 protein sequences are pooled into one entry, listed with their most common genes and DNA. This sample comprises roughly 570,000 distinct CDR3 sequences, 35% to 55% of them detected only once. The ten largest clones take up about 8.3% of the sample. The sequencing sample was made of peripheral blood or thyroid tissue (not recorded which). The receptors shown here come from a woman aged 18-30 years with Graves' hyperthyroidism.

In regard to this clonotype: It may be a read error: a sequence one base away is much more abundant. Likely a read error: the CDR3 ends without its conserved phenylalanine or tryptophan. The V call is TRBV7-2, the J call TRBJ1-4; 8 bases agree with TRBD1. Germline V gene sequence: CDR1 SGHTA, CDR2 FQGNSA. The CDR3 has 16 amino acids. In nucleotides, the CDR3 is TGCGCCAGCAGCCAAGTCATGGCAGGGGGCGGGGAAAAACTGTTTCTT. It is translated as CASSQVMAGGGEKLFL.

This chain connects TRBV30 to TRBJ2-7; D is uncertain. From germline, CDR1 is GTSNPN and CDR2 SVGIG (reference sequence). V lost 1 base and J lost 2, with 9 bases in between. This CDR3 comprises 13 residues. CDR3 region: CAWSDGPTYEQYF. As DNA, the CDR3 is TGTGCCTGGAGTGACGGACCTACCTACGAGCAGTACTTC.

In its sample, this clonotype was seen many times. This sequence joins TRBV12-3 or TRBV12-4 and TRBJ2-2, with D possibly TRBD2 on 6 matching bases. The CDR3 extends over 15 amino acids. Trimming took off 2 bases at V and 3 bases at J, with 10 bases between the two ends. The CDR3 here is CASSLKREDTGELFF. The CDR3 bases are TGTGCCAGCAGTTTAAAGAGGGAGGACACCGGGGAGCTGTTTTTT.

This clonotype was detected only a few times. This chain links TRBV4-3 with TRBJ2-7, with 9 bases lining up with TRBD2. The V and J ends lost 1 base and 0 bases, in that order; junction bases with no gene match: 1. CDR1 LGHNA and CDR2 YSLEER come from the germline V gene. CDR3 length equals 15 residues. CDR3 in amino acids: CASSQGTSASYEQYF. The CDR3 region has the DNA TGCGCCAGCAGCCAAGGGACTAGCGCCTCCTACGAGCAGTACTTC.

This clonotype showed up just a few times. CDR3 loop: CSARVGLAGVFF. The DNA of the CDR3 is TGCAGTGCTAGAGTGGGACTAGCGGGAGTGTTCTTC. The V gene is TRBV20-1, the J gene TRBJ2-1; 14 bases are a match to TRBD2. After removal of 1 base from V and 15 bases from J, the junction contained 2 bases not matched to a gene. The germline CDR1 and CDR2 sequences are DFQATT and SNEGSKA (reference sequence). This CDR3 comprises 12 residues.

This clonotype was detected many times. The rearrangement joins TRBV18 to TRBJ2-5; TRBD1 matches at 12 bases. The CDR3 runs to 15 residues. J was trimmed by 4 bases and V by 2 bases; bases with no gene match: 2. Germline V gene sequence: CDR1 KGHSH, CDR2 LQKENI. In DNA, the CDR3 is TGTGCCAGCTCACCAGGGACAGGGGGCACAGAGACCCAGTACTTC. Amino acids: CASSPGTGGTETQYF.

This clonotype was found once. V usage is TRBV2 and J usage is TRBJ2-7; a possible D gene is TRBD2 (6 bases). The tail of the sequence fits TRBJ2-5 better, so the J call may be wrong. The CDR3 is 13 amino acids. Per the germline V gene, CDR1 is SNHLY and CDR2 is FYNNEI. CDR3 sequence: CAVGLLYNETQYF. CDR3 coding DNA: TGTGCAGTGGGACTTCTTTACAATGAGACCCAGTACTTC.

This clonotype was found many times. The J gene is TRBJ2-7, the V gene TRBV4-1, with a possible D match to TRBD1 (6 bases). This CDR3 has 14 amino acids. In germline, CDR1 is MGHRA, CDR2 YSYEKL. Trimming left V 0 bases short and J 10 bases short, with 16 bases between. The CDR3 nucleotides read TGCGCCAGCAGCCAAGATCCGGACAGTGTTATACAGTACTTC. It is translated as CASSQDPDSVIQYF.

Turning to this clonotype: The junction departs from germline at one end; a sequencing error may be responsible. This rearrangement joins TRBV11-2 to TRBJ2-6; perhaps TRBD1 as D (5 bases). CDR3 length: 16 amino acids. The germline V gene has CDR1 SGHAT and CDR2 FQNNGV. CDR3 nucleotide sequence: TGCGCCAGCAGCCTCGCCCTCCAGGGAGGGGCCAACGTCCTGACTTTC. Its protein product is CASSLALQGGANVLTF. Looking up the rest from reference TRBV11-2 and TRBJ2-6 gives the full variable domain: EAGVAQSPRYKIIEKRQSVAFWCNPISGHATLYWYQQILGQGPKLLIQFQNNGVVDDSQLPKDRFSAERLKGVDSTLKIQPAKLEDSAVYLCASSLALQGGANVLTFGAGSRLTVL.

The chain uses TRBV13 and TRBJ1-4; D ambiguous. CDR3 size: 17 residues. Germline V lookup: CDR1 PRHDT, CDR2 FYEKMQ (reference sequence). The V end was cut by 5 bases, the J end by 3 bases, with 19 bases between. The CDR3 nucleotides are TGTGCCAGCAGCCCAACGGAGTCTGGAAAAGCTAATGAAAAACTGTTTTTT. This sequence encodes CASSPTESGKANEKLFF.

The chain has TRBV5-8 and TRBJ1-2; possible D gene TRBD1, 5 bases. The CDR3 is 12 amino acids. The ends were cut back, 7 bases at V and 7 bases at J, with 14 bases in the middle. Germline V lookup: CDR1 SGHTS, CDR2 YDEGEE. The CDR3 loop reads CASAPGGGGYTF. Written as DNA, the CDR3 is TGTGCCAGCGCCCCTGGGGGTGGTGGCTACACCTTC.

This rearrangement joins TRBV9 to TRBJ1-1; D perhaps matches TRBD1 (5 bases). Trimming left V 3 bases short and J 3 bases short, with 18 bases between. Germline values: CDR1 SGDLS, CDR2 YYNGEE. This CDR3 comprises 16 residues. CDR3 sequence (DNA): TGTGCCAGCAGCGGGGGGACTCCCCAGGGTTACACTGAAGCTTTCTTT. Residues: CASSGGTPQGYTEAFF.

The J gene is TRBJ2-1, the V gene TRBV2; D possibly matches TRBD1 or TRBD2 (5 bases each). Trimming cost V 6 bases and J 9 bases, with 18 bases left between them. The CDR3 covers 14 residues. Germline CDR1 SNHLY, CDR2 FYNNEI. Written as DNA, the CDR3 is TGTGCCAGCAGCGGGGCCGATACGACAAGTGAGCAGTTCTTC. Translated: CASSGADTTSEQFF. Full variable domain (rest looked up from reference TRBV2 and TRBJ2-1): EPEVTQTPSHQVTQMGQEVILRCVPISNHLYFYWYRQILGQKVEFLVSFYNNEISEKSEIFDDQFSVERPDGSNFTLKIRSTKLEDSAMYFCASSGADTTSEQFFGPGTRLTVL.

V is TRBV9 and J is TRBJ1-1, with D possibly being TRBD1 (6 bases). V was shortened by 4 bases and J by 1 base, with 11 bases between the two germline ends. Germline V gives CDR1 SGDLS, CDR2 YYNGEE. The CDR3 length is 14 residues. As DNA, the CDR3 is TGTGCCAGCAGCTCGGACAGTGCGAACACTGAAGCTTTCTTT. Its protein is CASSSDSANTEAFF.

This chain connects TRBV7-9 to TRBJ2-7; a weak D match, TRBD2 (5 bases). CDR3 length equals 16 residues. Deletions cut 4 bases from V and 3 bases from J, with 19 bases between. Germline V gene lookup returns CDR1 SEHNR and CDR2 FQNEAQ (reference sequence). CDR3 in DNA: TGTGCCAGCAGCTCGCGCCAGCGGCGGAACAACTACGAGCAGTACTTC. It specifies CASSSRQRRNNYEQYF.

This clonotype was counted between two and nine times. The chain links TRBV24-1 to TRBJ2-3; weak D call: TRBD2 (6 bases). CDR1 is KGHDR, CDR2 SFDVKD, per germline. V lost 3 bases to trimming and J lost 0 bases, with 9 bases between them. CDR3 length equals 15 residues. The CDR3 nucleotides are TGTGCCACCAGTGATCTTAGCGGTAGCACAGATACGCAGTATTTT. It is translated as CATSDLSGSTDTQYF.

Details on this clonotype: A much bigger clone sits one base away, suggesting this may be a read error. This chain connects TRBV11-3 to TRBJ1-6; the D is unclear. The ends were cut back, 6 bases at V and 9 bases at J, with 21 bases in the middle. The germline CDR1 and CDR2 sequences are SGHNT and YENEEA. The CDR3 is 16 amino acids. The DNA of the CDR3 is TGTGCCAGCAGTTTACCGCTCGGGGATCTTGGTTCACCCCTCCACTTT. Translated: CASSLPLGDLGSPLHF.

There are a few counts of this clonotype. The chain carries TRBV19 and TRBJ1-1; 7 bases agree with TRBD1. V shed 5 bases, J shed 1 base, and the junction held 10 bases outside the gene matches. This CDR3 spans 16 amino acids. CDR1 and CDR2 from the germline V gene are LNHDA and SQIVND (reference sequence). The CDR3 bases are TGTGCCAGTAGTCCCAGGACAGGTTCTTCGAACACTGAAGCTTTCTTT. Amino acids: CASSPRTGSSNTEAFF.

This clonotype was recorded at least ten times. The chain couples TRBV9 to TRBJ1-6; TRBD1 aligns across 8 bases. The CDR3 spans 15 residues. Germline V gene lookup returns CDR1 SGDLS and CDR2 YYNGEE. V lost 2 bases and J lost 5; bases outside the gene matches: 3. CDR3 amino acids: CASSVDRADNSPLHF. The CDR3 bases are TGTGCCAGCAGCGTGGACAGGGCGGATAATTCACCCCTCCACTTT.

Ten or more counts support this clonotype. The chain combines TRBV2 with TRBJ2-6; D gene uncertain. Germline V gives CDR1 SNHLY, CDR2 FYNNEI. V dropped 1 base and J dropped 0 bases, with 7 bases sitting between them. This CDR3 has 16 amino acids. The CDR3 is CASSEESLSGANVLTF. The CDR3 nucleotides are TGTGCCAGCAGTGAAGAGAGTCTCTCTGGGGCCAACGTCCTGACTTTC.

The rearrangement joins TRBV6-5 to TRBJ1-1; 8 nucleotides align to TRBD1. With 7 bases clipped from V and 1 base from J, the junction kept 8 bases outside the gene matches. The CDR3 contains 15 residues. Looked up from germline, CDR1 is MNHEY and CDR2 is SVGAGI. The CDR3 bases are TGTGCCAGCACCATAGGCAGGGGGCAGAACACTGAAGCTTTCTTT. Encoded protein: CASTIGRGQNTEAFF.